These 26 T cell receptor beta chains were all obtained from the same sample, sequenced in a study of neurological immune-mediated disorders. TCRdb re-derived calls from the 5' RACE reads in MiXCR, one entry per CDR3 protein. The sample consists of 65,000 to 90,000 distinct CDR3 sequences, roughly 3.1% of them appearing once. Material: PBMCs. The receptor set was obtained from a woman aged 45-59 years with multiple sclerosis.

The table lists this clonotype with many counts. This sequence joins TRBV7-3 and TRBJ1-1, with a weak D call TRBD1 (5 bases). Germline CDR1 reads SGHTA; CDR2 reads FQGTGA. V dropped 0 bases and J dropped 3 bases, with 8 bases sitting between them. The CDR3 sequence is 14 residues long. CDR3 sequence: CASSLTGGDTEAFF. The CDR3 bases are TGTGCCAGCAGCTTAACGGGGGGGGACACTGAAGCTTTCTTT.

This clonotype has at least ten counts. CDR3 nucleotides: TGTGCCAGCAGCTTAGCCACCCCTTCCAGTCCCGTCGGGGACGAGCAGTACTTC. Amino acid sequence: CASSLATPSSPVGDEQYF. The chain joins TRBV7-2 to TRBJ2-7, with a tentative D call TRBD2 (5 bases). Germline-derived CDR1 and CDR2 are SGHTA and FQGNSA. The CDR3 spans 18 residues. Trimming left V 0 bases short and J 5 bases short, with 23 bases between.

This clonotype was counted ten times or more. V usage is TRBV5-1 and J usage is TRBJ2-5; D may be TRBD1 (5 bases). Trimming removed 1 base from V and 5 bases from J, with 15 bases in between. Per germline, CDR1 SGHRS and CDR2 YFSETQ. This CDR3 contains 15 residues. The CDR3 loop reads CASSLSSGLGETQYF. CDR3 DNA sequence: TGCGCCAGCAGCTTGTCTTCAGGGCTTGGGGAGACCCAGTACTTC.

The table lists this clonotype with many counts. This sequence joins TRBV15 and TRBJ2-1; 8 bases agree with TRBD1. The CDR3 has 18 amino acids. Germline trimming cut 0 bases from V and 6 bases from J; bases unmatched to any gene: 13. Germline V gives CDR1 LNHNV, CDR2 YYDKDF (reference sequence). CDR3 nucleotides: TGTGCCACCAGCAGAGATGTAACAGAGACAGGGGAACCCAATGAGCAGTTCTTC. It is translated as CATSRDVTETGEPNEQFF.

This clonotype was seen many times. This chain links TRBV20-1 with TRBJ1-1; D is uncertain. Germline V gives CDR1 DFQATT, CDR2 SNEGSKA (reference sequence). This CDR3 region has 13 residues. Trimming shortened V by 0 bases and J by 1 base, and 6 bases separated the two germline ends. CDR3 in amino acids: CSAREEPNTEAFF. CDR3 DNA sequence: TGCAGTGCTAGAGAAGAACCGAACACTGAAGCTTTCTTT.

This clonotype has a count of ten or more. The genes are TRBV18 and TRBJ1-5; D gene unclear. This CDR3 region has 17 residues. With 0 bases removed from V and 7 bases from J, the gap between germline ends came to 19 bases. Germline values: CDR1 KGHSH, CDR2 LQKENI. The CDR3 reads CASSPPNGHDGYQPQHF. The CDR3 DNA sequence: TGTGCCAGCTCACCACCTAATGGCCATGATGGTTACCAGCCCCAGCATTTT.

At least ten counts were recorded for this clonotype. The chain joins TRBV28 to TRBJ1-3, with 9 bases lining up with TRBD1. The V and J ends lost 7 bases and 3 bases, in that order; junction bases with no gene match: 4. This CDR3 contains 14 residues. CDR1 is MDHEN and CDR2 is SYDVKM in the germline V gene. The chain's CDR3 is CASIHRGLGNTIYF. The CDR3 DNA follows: TGTGCCAGCATTCACAGGGGGCTTGGAAACACCATATATTTT.

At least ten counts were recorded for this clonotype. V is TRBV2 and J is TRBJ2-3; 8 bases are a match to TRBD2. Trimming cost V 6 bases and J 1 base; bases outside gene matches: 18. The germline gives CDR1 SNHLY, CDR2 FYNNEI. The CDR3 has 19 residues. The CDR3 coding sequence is TGTGCCAGCAGAAGGGGACTAGGGGCCCTCCATAGCCGCACAGATACGCAGTATTTT. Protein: CASRRGLGALHSRTDTQYF.

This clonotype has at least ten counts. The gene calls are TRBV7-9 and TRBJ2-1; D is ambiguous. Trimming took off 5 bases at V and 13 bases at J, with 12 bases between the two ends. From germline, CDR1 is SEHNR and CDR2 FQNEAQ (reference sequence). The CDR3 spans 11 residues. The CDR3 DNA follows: TGTGCCAGCAGCCCCCGTCATTCCCAGTTCTTC. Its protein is CASSPRHSQFF. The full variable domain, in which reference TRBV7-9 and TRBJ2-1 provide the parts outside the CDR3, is DTGVSQNPRHKITKRGQNVTFRCDPISEHNRLYWYRQTLGQGPEFLTYFQNEAQLEKSRLLSDRFSAERPKGSFSTLEIQRTEQGDSAMYLCASSPRHSQFFGPGTRLTVL.

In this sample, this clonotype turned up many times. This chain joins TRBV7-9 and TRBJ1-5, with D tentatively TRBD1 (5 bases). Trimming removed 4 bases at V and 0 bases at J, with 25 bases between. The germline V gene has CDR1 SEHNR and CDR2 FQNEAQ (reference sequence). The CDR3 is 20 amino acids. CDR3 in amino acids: CASSSASASDTIYSNQPQHF. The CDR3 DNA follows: TGTGCCAGCAGCTCAGCTTCAGCCTCGGACACTATCTATAGCAATCAGCCCCAGCATTTT.

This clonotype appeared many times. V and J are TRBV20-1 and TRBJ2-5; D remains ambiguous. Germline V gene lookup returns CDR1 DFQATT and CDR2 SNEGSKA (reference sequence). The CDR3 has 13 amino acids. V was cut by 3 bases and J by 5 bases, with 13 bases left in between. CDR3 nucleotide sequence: TGCAGTGCTAGCGACGATCCGATGGAGACCCAGTACTTC. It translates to CSASDDPMETQYF.

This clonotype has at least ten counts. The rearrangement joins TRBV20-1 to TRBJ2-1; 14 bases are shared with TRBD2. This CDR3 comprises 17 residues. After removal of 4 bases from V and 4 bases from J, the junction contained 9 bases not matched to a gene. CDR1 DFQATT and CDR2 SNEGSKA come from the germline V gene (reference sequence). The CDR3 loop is CSAKGGLAGVVYNEQFF. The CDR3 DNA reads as TGCAGTGCTAAGGGGGGACTAGCGGGGGTGGTGTACAATGAGCAGTTCTTC.

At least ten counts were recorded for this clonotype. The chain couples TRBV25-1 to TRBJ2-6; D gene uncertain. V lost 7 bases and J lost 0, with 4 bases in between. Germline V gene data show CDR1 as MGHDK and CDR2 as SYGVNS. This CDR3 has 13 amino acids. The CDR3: CASTDSGANVLTF. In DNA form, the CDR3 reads TGTGCCAGCACCGACTCTGGGGCCAACGTCCTGACTTTC.

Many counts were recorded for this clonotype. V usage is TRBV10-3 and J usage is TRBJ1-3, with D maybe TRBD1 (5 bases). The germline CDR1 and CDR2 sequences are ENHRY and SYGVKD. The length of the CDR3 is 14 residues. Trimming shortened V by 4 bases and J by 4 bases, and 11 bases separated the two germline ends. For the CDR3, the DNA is TGTGCCATCAGTGGTTCAGGGTTGGGAAACACCATATATTTT. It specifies CAISGSGLGNTIYF.

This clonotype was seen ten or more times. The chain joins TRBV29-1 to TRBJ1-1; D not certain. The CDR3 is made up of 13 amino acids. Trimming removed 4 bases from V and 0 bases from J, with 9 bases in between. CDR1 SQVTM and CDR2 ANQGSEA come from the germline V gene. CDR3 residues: CSVGAGLNTEAFF. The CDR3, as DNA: TGCAGCGTTGGAGCGGGCTTGAACACTGAAGCTTTCTTT.

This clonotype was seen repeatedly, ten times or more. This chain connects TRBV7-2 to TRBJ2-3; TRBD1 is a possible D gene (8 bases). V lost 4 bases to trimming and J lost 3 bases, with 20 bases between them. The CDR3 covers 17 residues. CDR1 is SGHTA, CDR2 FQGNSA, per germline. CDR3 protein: CASSYGTGGGVTDTQYF. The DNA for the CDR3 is TGTGCCAGCAGCTATGGGACAGGAGGGGGGGTGACAGATACGCAGTATTTT.

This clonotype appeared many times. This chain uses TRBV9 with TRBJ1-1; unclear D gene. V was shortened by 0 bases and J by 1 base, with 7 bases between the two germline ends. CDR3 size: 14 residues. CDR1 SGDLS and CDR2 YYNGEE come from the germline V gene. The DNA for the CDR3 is TGTGCCAGCAGCGTAGGCCAGCGGAACACTGAAGCTTTCTTT. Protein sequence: CASSVGQRNTEAFF.

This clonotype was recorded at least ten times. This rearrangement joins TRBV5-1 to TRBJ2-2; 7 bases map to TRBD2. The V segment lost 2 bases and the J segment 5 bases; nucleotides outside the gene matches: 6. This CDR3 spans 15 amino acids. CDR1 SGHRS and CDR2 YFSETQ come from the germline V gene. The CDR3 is CASSLFLAATGELFF. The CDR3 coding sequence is TGCGCCAGCAGCTTATTCCTAGCGGCGACCGGGGAGCTGTTTTTT.

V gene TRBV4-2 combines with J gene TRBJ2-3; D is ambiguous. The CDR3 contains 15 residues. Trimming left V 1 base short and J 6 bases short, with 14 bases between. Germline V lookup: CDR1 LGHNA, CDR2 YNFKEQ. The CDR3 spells CASSQATEMGDTQYF. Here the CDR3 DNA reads TGTGCCAGCAGCCAAGCAACCGAAATGGGTGATACGCAGTATTTT.

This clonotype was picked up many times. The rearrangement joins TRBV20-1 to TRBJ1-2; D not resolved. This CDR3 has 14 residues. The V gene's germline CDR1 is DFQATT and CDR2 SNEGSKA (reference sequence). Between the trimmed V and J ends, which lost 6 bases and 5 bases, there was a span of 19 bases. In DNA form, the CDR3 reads TGCAGTGCCCTTATCCAGTTCCCTTTTTATGGCTACACCTTC. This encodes CSALIQFPFYGYTF.

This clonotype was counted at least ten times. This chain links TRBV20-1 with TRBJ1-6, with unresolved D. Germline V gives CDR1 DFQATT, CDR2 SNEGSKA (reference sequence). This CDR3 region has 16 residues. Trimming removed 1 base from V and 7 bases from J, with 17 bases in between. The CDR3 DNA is TGCAGTGCTAGAGCTCGGAACGGCAGAAACAATTCACCCCTCCACTTT. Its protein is CSARARNGRNNSPLHF.

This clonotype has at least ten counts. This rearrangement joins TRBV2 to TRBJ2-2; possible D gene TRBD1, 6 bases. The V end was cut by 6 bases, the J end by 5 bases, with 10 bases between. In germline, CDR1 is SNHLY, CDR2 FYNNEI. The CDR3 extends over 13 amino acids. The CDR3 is CASSRTATGELFF. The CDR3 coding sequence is TGTGCCAGCAGCCGGACAGCTACCGGGGAGCTGTTTTTT.

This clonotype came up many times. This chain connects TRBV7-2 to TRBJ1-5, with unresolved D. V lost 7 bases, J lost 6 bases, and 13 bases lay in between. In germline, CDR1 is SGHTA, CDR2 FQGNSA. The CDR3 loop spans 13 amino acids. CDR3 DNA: TGTGCCAGCACCATCAGCCTTTCTCAGCCCCAGCATTTT. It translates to CASTISLSQPQHF.

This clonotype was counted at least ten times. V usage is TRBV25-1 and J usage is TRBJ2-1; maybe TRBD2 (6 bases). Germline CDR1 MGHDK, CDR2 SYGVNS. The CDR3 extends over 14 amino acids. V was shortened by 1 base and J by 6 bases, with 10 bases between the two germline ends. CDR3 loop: CASSEFRGFNEQFF. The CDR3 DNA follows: TGTGCCAGCAGTGAATTTCGGGGGTTCAATGAGCAGTTCTTC.

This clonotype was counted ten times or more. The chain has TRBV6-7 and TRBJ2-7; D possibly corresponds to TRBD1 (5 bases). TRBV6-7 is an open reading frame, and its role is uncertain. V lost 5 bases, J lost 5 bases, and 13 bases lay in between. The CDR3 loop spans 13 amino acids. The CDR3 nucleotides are TGTGCCAGCAGTGCACAGGTATACGACGAGCAGTACGTC. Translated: CASSAQVYDEQYV.

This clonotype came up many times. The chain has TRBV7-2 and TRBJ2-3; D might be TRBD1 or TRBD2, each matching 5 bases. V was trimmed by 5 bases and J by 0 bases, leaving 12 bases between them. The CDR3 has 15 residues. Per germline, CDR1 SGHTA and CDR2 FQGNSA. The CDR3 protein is CASSPQRGSTDTQYF. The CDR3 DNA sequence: TGTGCCAGCAGCCCCCAGAGGGGCAGCACAGATACGCAGTATTTT.